The source of this TCR beta chain is a study of CD8+CD57+ T cells in acquired aplastic anemia. This clonotype was found a few times. For CDR3 and TCR beta VDJ profiling, genomic DNA was the template used. TCRdb itself ran the reads through MiXCR, one entry per CDR3 protein. This sample has some 140,000 distinct CDR3 sequences, with 41% found just once. V lost 6 bases, J lost 2 bases, and 4 bases stayed unmatched. This CDR3 spans 14 amino acids. Sequenced input: sorted CD4+, CD8+, or CD8+CD57+ T cells (not recorded which) from PBMCs. The rearrangement links TRBV12-3 or TRBV12-4 to TRBJ1-3, with 7 bases that match TRBD1. The source of this sequence is a human donor in good health, serving as a control. The CDR3, as DNA: TGTGCCAGCAGGATCACAGGGGCTGGAAACACCATATATTTT. Translating gives CASRITGAGNTIYF.